This is a list of T cell receptor beta chains from one sample in a study of siplizumab effects on memory and regulatory T cells. Libraries were prepared by immunoSEQ multiplex PCR; TCRdb keeps only in-frame clonotypes and omits some of them. The repertoire holds approximately 100,000 clones, with about 92% as singletons. The sample consisted of Tregs sorted from blood. Source of these receptors: a human donor in good health. Each CDR3 is given with its conserved first and last residue. D genes are given only for firm matches. Not every row has a clone size; where given, it reads once, few, many or a size class.

V gene: TRBV6-1
CDR3 length: 12
J gene: TRBJ1-5
D gene: .
clone size: .
CDR3 protein: CASSEGWQPQHF
CDR3 DNA: TGTGCCAGCAGTGAAGGGTGGCAGCCCCAGCATTTT

V gene: TRBV7-8
CDR3 length: 16
J gene: TRBJ2-2
D gene: TRBD1
clone size: .
CDR3 protein: CASSLAPGGNTGELFF
CDR3 DNA: TGTGCCAGCAGCTTAGCGCCAGGGGGCAACACCGGGGAGCTGTTTTTT

V gene: TRBV11-2
CDR3 length: 15
J gene: TRBJ2-2
D gene: TRBD1
clone size: few
CDR3 protein: CASSKTGVVSGELFF
CDR3 DNA: TGTGCCAGCAGCAAGACAGGGGTCGTGTCCGGGGAGCTGTTTTTT

V gene: TRBV28
CDR3 length: 17
J gene: TRBJ2-1
D gene: .
clone size: .
CDR3 protein: CASSFTADWVGGSEQFF
CDR3 DNA: TGTGCCAGCAGTTTTACCGCCGACTGGGTGGGGGGTAGTGAGCAGTTCTTC

V gene: TRBV19
CDR3 length: 15
J gene: TRBJ1-2
D gene: TRBD1
clone size: .
CDR3 protein: CASSVRQGLAYGYTF
CDR3 DNA: TGTGCCAGTAGTGTTCGACAGGGGCTTGCCTATGGCTACACCTTC

V gene: TRBV5-1
CDR3 length: 15
J gene: TRBJ2-7
D gene: TRBD2
clone size: .
CDR3 protein: CASSFASGRANEQCF
CDR3 DNA: TGCGCCAGCAGCTTCGCGAGCGGGAGGGCCAACGAGCAGTGCTTC

V gene: TRBV4-2
CDR3 length: 18
J gene: TRBJ2-4
D gene: .
clone size: .
CDR3 protein: CASSQEGVQRLAKNIQYF
CDR3 DNA: TGTGCCAGCAGCCAAGAGGGGGTACAGAGACTAGCCAAAAACATTCAGTACTTC

V gene: TRBV7-2
CDR3 length: 15
J gene: TRBJ1-1
D gene: .
clone size: .
CDR3 protein: CASSGRTPLNTEAFF
CDR3 DNA: TGTGCCAGCAGCGGACGGACACCGCTGAACACTGAAGCTTTCTTT

V gene: TRBV9
CDR3 length: 13
J gene: TRBJ2-2
D gene: .
clone size: .
CDR3 protein: CASSVVTDGELFF
CDR3 DNA: TGTGCCAGCAGCGTAGTGACGGACGGGGAGCTGTTTTTT

V gene: TRBV11-2
CDR3 length: 15
J gene: TRBJ2-7
D gene: TRBD1
clone size: .
CDR3 protein: CASSRSGTGSYEQYF
CDR3 DNA: TGTGCCAGCAGCCGCTCCGGGACAGGGTCGTACGAGCAGTACTTC

V gene: TRBV7-9
CDR3 length: 14
J gene: TRBJ2-5
D gene: .
clone size: .
CDR3 protein: CASSSRRGPETQYF
CDR3 DNA: TGTGCCAGCAGCTCTCGCCGGGGACCAGAGACCCAGTACTTC

V gene: TRBV10-1
CDR3 length: 17
J gene: TRBJ2-7
D gene: TRBD2
clone size: once
CDR3 protein: CASSPSPFSGAGDEQYF
CDR3 DNA: TGCGCCAGCAGTCCATCTCCTTTTAGCGGGGCCGGGGACGAGCAGTACTTC

V gene: TRBV7-9
CDR3 length: 16
J gene: TRBJ1-2
D gene: TRBD1
clone size: .
CDR3 protein: CASSSRWTGRDYGYTF
CDR3 DNA: TGTGCCAGCAGCTCCCGTTGGACAGGGAGGGACTATGGCTACACCTTC

V gene: TRBV6-6
CDR3 length: 14
J gene: TRBJ1-6
D gene: .
clone size: .
CDR3 protein: CASTSSRVLMALHF
CDR3 DNA: TGTGCCAGCACCTCGTCCAGGGTCCTTATGGCCCTCCACTTT

V gene: TRBV5-1
CDR3 length: 18
J gene: TRBJ2-6
D gene: TRBD1
clone size: .
CDR3 protein: CASSSLGQGISGANVLTF
CDR3 DNA: TGCGCCAGCAGCTCGCTCGGACAGGGGATCTCTGGGGCCAACGTCCTGACTTTC

V gene: TRBV7-8
CDR3 length: 17
J gene: TRBJ1-1
D gene: TRBD1
clone size: .
CDR3 protein: CASSLRTGRFENTEAFF
CDR3 DNA: TGTGCCAGCAGCTTAAGGACAGGGCGATTTGAGAACACTGAAGCTTTCTTT

V gene: TRBV5-1
CDR3 length: 13
J gene: TRBJ2-7
D gene: .
clone size: .
CDR3 protein: CASSFGSSYEQYF
CDR3 DNA: TGTGCCAGCAGCTTCGGAAGCTCCTACGAGCAGTACTTC

V gene: TRBV6-5
CDR3 length: 15
J gene: TRBJ1-5
D gene: .
clone size: .
CDR3 protein: CASRPPGTTNQPQHF
CDR3 DNA: TGTGCCAGCAGACCACCCGGGACAACTAATCAGCCCCAGCATTTT

V gene: TRBV2
CDR3 length: 14
J gene: TRBJ1-5
D gene: TRBD1
clone size: .
CDR3 protein: CASSESDRDQPQHF
CDR3 DNA: TGTGCCAGCAGTGAGTCGGACAGGGATCAGCCCCAGCATTTT

V gene: TRBV7-3
CDR3 length: 14
J gene: TRBJ2-2
D gene: .
clone size: few
CDR3 protein: CASSLTGITGELFF
CDR3 DNA: TGTGCCAGCAGCTTAACAGGGATTACCGGGGAGCTGTTTTTT

V gene: TRBV11-2
CDR3 length: 12
J gene: TRBJ2-1
D gene: TRBD1
clone size: .
CDR3 protein: CASSTGTGDTFF
CDR3 DNA: TGTGCCAGCAGCACTGGGACAGGGGATACGTTCTTC

V gene: TRBV7-9
CDR3 length: 16
J gene: TRBJ2-1
D gene: TRBD2
clone size: .
CDR3 protein: CASSFVAGGLYNEQFF
CDR3 DNA: TGTGCCAGCAGCTTCGTAGCGGGGGGCCTTTACAATGAGCAGTTCTTC

V gene: TRBV10-1
CDR3 length: 14
J gene: TRBJ2-3
D gene: .
clone size: .
CDR3 protein: CASSPRSSTDTQYF
CDR3 DNA: TGCGCCAGCAGTCCCCGGTCTAGCACAGATACGCAGTATTTT

V gene: TRBV7-3
CDR3 length: 13
J gene: TRBJ1-1
D gene: .
clone size: .
CDR3 protein: CASRFDPNTEAFF
CDR3 DNA: TGTGCCAGCAGGTTTGACCCGAACACTGAAGCTTTCTTT

V gene: TRBV7-2
CDR3 length: 15
J gene: TRBJ2-1
D gene: TRBD2
clone size: .
CDR3 protein: CASSPGGLARNEQFF
CDR3 DNA: TGTGCCAGCAGCCCCGGCGGACTAGCAAGGAATGAGCAGTTCTTC

V gene: TRBV4-1
CDR3 length: 16
J gene: TRBJ2-2
D gene: TRBD2
clone size: .
CDR3 protein: CASAGGTSIHTGELFF
CDR3 DNA: TGCGCCAGCGCCGGAGGGACTAGCATTCACACCGGGGAGCTGTTTTTT

V gene: TRBV27
CDR3 length: 19
J gene: TRBJ1-4
D gene: TRBD1
clone size: few
CDR3 protein: CASSPFPGQGRGTNEKLFF
CDR3 DNA: TGTGCCAGCAGTCCTTTCCCGGGACAGGGGCGGGGGACTAATGAAAAACTGTTTTTT

V gene: TRBV6-1
CDR3 length: 14
J gene: TRBJ1-1
D gene: .
clone size: .
CDR3 protein: CASINRVWDTEAFF
CDR3 DNA: TGTGCCAGCATTAACAGGGTTTGGGACACTGAAGCTTTCTTT

V gene: TRBV27
CDR3 length: 16
J gene: TRBJ2-1
D gene: TRBD2
clone size: .
CDR3 protein: CASTPGLAGAYNEQFF
CDR3 DNA: TGTGCCAGCACCCCTGGCCTAGCGGGAGCGTACAATGAGCAGTTCTTC

V gene: TRBV28
CDR3 length: 16
J gene: TRBJ1-1
D gene: .
clone size: .
CDR3 protein: CASSFPGAQRNTEAFF
CDR3 DNA: TGTGCCAGCAGTTTCCCCGGGGCCCAGAGGAACACTGAAGCTTTCTTT

V gene: TRBV12-5
CDR3 length: 14
J gene: TRBJ1-1
D gene: .
clone size: .
CDR3 protein: CASGLGGQYTEAFF
CDR3 DNA: TGTGCTAGTGGTTTGGGAGGACAGTACACTGAAGCTTTCTTT

V gene: TRBV5-5
CDR3 length: 14
J gene: TRBJ2-7
D gene: .
clone size: .
CDR3 protein: CASSLTGPTYEQYF
CDR3 DNA: TGTGCCAGCAGCTTAACGGGACCTACCTACGAGCAGTACTTC

V gene: TRBV25-1
CDR3 length: 15
J gene: TRBJ2-1
D gene: TRBD2
clone size: .
CDR3 protein: CASAIPASGSYEQFF
CDR3 DNA: TGTGCCAGCGCTATCCCGGCTAGCGGGAGTTATGAGCAGTTCTTC

V gene: TRBV18
CDR3 length: 17
J gene: TRBJ2-4
D gene: .
clone size: .
CDR3 protein: CASSPRTDYGAKNIQYF
CDR3 DNA: TGTGCCAGCTCACCACGGACGGACTATGGAGCCAAAAACATTCAGTACTTC

V gene: TRBV9
CDR3 length: 13
J gene: TRBJ1-1
D gene: .
clone size: .
CDR3 protein: CASTWTDNTEAFF
CDR3 DNA: TGTGCCAGCACCTGGACAGATAACACTGAAGCTTTCTTT

V gene: TRBV19
CDR3 length: 15
J gene: TRBJ2-3
D gene: TRBD2
clone size: .
CDR3 protein: CASSPGGGPTDTQYF
CDR3 DNA: TGTGCCAGTAGTCCCGGGGGGGGACCCACAGATACGCAGTATTTT

V gene: TRBV9
CDR3 length: 14
J gene: TRBJ2-3
D gene: .
clone size: .
CDR3 protein: CASSGGASTDTQYF
CDR3 DNA: TGTGCCAGCAGTGGGGGGGCGAGCACAGATACGCAGTATTTT

V gene: TRBV7-2
CDR3 length: 15
J gene: TRBJ2-1
D gene: .
clone size: .
CDR3 protein: CASSWQGSTHNEQFF
CDR3 DNA: TGTGCCAGCAGCTGGCAGGGTTCGACCCACAATGAGCAGTTCTTC

V gene: TRBV2
CDR3 length: 12
J gene: TRBJ2-5
D gene: .
clone size: .
CDR3 protein: CASREGMVTQYF
CDR3 DNA: TGTGCCAGCAGGGAAGGAATGGTGACCCAGTACTTC

V gene: TRBV2
CDR3 length: 15
J gene: TRBJ2-1
D gene: TRBD1
clone size: .
CDR3 protein: CASHTGTGVGNEQFF
CDR3 DNA: TGTGCCAGCCACACCGGGACAGGGGTGGGGAATGAGCAGTTCTTC

V gene: TRBV29-1
CDR3 length: 13
J gene: TRBJ2-7
D gene: .
clone size: .
CDR3 protein: CSVSGASPYEQYF
CDR3 DNA: TGCAGCGTTTCAGGGGCCTCCCCTTACGAGCAGTACTTC

V gene: TRBV7-2
CDR3 length: 13
J gene: TRBJ1-1
D gene: .
clone size: .
CDR3 protein: CASSFSGNTEAFF
CDR3 DNA: TGTGCCAGCAGCTTTTCGGGTAACACTGAAGCTTTCTTT

V gene: TRBV6-1
CDR3 length: 14
J gene: TRBJ2-2
D gene: TRBD2
clone size: .
CDR3 protein: CASRNRPGGGELFF
CDR3 DNA: TGTGCCAGCAGAAACCGACCGGGGGGCGGGGAGCTGTTTTTT

V gene: TRBV7-8
CDR3 length: 16
J gene: TRBJ1-1
D gene: .
clone size: .
CDR3 protein: CASSLRRSGEGTEAFF
CDR3 DNA: TGTGCCAGCAGCTTAAGAAGATCGGGGGAGGGCACTGAAGCTTTCTTT

V gene: TRBV5-1
CDR3 length: 14
J gene: TRBJ1-3
D gene: .
clone size: .
CDR3 protein: CASSSSGSGNTIYF
CDR3 DNA: TGCGCCAGCAGCTCGTCAGGCTCTGGAAACACCATATATTTT

V gene: TRBV11-3
CDR3 length: 15
J gene: TRBJ2-3
D gene: .
clone size: once
CDR3 protein: CASSLVGVRTDTQYF
CDR3 DNA: TGTGCCAGCAGCTTAGTAGGGGTTCGCACAGATACGCAGTATTTT

V gene: TRBV7-3
CDR3 length: 16
J gene: TRBJ2-2
D gene: .
clone size: .
CDR3 protein: CASSLTSGTAVGELFF
CDR3 DNA: TGTGCCAGCAGCTTAACGTCAGGGACGGCCGTCGGGGAGCTGTTTTTT